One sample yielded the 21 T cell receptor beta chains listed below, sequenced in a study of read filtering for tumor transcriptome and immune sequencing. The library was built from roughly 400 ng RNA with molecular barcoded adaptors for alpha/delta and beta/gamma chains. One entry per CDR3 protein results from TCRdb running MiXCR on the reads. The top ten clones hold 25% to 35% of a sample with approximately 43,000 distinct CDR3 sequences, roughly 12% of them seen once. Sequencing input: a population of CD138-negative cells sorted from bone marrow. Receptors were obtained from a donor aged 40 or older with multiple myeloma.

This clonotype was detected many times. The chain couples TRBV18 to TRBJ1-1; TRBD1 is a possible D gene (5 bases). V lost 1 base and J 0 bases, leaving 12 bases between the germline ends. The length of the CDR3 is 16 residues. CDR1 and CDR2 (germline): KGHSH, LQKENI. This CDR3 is CASSPLQGGVNTEAFF. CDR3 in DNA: TGTGCCAGCTCACCACTCCAGGGAGGAGTGAACACTGAAGCTTTCTTT. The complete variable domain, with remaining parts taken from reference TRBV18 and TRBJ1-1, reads NAGVMQNPRHLVRRRGQEARLRCSPMKGHSHVYWYRQLPEEGLKFMVYLQKENIIDESGMPKERFSAEFPKEGPSILRIQQVVRGDSAAYFCASSPLQGGVNTEAFFGQGTRLTVV.

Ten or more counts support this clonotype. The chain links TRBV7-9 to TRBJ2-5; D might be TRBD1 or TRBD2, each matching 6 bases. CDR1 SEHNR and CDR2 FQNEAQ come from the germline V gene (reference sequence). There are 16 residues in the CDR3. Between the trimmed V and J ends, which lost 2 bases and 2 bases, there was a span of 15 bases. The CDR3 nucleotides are TGTGCCAGCAGCTTAACCTTACAGGGAGGTCAAGAGACCCAGTACTTC. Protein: CASSLTLQGGQETQYF.

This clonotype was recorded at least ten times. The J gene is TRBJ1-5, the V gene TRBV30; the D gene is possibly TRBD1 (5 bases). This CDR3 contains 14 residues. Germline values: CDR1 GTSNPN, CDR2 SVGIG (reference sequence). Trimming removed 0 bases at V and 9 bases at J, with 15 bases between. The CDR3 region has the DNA TGTGCCTGGAGTGTAGGGGCAGGGATGAGGCCCCAGCATTTT. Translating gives CAWSVGAGMRPQHF.

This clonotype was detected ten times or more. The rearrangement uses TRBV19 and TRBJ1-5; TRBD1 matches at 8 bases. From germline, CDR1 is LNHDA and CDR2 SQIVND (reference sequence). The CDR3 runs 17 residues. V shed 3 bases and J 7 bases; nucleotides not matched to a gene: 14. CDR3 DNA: TGTGCCAGTAGTATGAATGAGGGAGGACAGGGTAGACAGCCCCAGCATTTT. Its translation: CASSMNEGGQGRQPQHF.

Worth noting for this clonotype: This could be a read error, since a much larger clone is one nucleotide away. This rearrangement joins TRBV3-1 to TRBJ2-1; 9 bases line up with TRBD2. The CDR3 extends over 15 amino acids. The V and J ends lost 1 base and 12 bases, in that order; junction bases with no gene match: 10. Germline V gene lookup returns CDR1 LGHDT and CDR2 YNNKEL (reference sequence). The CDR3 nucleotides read TGTGCCAGCAGCCAAGCCCCGGGACTAGCCTATGTGCAGTTCTTC. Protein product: CASSQAPGLAYVQFF.

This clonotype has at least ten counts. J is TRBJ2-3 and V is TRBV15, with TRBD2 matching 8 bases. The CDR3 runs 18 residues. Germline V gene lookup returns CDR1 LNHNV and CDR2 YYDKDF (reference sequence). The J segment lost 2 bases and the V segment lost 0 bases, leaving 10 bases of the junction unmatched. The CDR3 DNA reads TGTGCCACCAGCAGAGATCATCTTATAGCGGGACCCACAGATACGCAGTATTTT. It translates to CATSRDHLIAGPTDTQYF.

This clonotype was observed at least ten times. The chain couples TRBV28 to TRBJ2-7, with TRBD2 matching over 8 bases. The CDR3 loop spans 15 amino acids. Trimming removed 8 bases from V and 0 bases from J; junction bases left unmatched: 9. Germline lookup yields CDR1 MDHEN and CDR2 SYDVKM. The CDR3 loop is CASGIVAGPSYEQYF. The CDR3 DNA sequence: TGTGCCAGCGGGATAGTAGCGGGACCCTCCTACGAGCAGTACTTC. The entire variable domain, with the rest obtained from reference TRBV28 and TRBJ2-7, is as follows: DVKVTQSSRYLVKRTGEKVFLECVQDMDHENMFWYRQDPGLGLRLIYFSYDVKMKEKGDIPEGYSVSREKKERFSLILESASTNQTSMYLCASGIVAGPSYEQYFGPGTRLTVT.

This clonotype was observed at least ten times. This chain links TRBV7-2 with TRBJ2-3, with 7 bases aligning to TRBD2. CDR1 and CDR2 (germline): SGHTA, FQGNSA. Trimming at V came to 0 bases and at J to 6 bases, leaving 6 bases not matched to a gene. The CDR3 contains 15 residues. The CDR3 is CASSLAAGVGDTQYF. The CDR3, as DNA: TGTGCCAGCAGCTTAGCCGCGGGAGTGGGGGATACGCAGTATTTT. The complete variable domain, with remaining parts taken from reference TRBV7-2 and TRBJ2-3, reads GAGVSQSPSNKVTEKGKDVELRCDPISGHTALYWYRQSLGQGLEFLIYFQGNSAPDKSGLPSDRFSAERTGGSVSTLTIQRTQQEDSAVYLCASSLAAGVGDTQYFGPGTRLTVL.

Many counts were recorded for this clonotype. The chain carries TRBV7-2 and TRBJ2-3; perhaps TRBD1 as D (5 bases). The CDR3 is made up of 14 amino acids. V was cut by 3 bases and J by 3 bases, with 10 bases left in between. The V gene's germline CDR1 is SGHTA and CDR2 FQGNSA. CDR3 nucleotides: TGTGCCAGCAGCTTTGGCAGGGTAACAGATACGCAGTATTTT. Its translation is CASSFGRVTDTQYF.

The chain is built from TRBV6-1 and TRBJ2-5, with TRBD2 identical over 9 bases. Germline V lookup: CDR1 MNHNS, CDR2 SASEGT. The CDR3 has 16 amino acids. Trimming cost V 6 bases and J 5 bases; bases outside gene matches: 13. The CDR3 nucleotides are TGTGCCAGCAGACTCGGACTAGCGAGAGTCGGTGAGACCCAGTACTTC. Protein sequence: CASRLGLARVGETQYF.

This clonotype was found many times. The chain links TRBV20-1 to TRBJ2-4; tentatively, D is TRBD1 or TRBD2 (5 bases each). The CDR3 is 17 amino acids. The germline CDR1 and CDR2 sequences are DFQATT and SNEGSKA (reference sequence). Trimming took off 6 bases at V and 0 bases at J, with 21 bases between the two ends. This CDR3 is CSALSGAAGQAKNIQYF. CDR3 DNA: TGCAGTGCCCTTTCCGGGGCGGCCGGGCAAGCCAAAAACATTCAGTACTTC.

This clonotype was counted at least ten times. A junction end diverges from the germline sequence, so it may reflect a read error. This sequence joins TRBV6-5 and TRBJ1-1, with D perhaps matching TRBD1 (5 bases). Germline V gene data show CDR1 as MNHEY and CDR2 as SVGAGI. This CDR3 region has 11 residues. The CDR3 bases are TGTGCCAGTAGTTACGGGGACGAAGCTTCCTTT. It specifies CASSYGDEASF.

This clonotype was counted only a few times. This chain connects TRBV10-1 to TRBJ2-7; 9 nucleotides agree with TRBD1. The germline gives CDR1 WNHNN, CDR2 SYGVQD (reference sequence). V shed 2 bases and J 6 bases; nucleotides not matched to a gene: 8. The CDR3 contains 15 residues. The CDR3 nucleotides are TGCGCCAGCAGTGAGGCCCGGGACAGGGATCGCGAGCAGTACTTC. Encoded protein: CASSEARDRDREQYF.

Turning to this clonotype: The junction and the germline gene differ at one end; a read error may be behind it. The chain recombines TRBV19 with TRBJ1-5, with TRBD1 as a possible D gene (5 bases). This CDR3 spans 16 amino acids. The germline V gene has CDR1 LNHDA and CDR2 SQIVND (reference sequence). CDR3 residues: CTSSIRDRGYNEPQHF. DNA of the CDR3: TGTACCAGTAGTATTAGGGATAGGGGATACAATGAGCCCCAGCATTTT.

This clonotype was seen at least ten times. The CDR3 DNA is TGCGCCAGCAGCTTGGGAGATCCTTCCTACAATGAGCAGTTCTTC. It codes for CASSLGDPSYNEQFF. V usage is TRBV5-1 and J usage is TRBJ2-1; D ambiguous. The length of the CDR3 is 15 residues. Trimming pared 0 bases from V and 1 base from J, leaving 8 bases between. Germline CDR1 SGHRS, CDR2 YFSETQ.

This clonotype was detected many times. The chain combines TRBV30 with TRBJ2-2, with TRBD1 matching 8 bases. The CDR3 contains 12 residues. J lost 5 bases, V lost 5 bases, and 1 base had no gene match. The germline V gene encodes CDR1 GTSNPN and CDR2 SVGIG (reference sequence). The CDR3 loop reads CAWGQGTGELFF. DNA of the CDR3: TGTGCCTGGGGACAGGGAACCGGGGAGCTGTTTTTT.

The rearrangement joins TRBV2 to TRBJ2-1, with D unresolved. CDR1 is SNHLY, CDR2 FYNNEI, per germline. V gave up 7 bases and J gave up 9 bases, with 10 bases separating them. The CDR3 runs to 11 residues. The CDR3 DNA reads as TGTGCCAGCACCCTGGCAGGTGAGCAGTTCTTC. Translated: CASTLAGEQFF.

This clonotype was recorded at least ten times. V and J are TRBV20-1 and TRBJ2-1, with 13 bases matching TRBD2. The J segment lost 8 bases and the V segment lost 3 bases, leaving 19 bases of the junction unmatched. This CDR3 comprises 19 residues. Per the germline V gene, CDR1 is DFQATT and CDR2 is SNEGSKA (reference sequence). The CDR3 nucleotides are TGCAGTGCTAGCGCCACTAGCGGGAGGGCCTTGGGGGGGCAGGATGAGCAGTTCTTC. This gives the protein CSASATSGRALGGQDEQFF.

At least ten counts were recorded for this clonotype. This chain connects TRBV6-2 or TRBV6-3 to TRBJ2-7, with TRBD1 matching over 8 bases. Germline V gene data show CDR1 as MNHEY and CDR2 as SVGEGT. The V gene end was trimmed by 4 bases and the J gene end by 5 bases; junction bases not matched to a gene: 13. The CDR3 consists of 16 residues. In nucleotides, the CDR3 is TGTGCCAGCAGTTCCCGACTTGGACAGGGTTTGAACGAGCAGTACTTC. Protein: CASSSRLGQGLNEQYF.

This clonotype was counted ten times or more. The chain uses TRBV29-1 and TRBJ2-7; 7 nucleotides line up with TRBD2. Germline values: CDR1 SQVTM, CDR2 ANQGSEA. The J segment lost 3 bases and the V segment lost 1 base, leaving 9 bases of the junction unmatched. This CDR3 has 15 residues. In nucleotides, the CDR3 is TGCAGCGTTGAAGGAGGGCGGGAGCTCGACTACGAGCAGTACTTC. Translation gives CSVEGGRELDYEQYF.

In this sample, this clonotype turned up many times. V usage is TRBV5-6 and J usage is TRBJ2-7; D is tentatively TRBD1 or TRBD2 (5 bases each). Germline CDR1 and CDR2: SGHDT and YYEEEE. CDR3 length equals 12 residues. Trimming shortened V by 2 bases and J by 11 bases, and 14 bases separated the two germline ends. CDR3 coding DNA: TGTGCCAGCAGCTTTGGGGACCGAGGGGAGTACTTC. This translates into CASSFGDRGEYF.